Listed below are T cell receptor beta chains from one sample, sequenced in a study of identical twins. TCRdb re-called the 5' RACE reads through MiXCR, storing one row per CDR3 protein. The sample shows some 900,000 distinct CDR3 sequences, 10% to 15% of them seen only once. These same data were also listed under a study on yellow fever vaccine responses in identical twins.

Sequenced material: PBMCs. These receptors were taken from a woman aged 18 to 35 in good health. Each CDR3 is given with its conserved first and last residue. The D gene is left open where the match is weak. Some rows have no size entry. The others give once, few or many, or a class for an expanded clone.

>TRBV20-1|TRBJ1-4|.|.
TGCAGTGCTAGGGCAGGCGCCGCAACTAATGAAAAACTGTTTTTT
CSARAGAATNEKLFF
>TRBV3-1|TRBJ2-1|TRBD2|few
TGTGCCAGCAGCCCGAGACTAGCGGGAGAAGTTGAGCAGTTCTTC
CASSPRLAGEVEQFF
>TRBV25-1|TRBJ2-7|.|many
TGTGCCAGCAGTGAATTTGAGGGTATCAACGAGCAGTACTTC
CASSEFEGINEQYF
>TRBV5-1|TRBJ2-7|.|few
TGCGCCAGCAGCTTGGCGGCCACCTTGCACGAGCAGTACTTC
CASSLAATLHEQYF
>TRBV10-1|TRBJ2-7|.|.
TGCGCCAGCAGTGATAAGCAGTACTTC
CASSDKQYF
>TRBV27|TRBJ2-1|.|.
TGTGCCAGCAGTTTATCGTCCGGGTCCCACTACAATGAGCAGTTCTTC
CASSLSSGSHYNEQFF
>TRBV6-2/TRBV6-3|TRBJ1-1|.|few
TGTGCCAGCACCCTCTTCGGCCCGGACGCTGAAGCTTTCTTT
CASTLFGPDAEAFF
>TRBV12-3/TRBV12-4|TRBJ2-5|TRBD1|many
TGTGCCAGCAGTAACAGGGGTCTAGGGGAGACCCAGTACTTC
CASSNRGLGETQYF
>TRBV9|TRBJ2-1|TRBD2|few
TGTGCCAGCAGCGAGCAGCGGGGGATTCACGATGAGCAGTTCTTC
CASSEQRGIHDEQFF
>TRBV7-2|TRBJ1-1|.|many
TGTGCCAGCAGCTTATACTCGTGGACTGAAGCTTTCTTT
CASSLYSWTEAFF
>TRBV21-1|TRBJ2-1|.|few
TGTGCCAGCACCCCAGCGGGAGTGTACAATGAGCAGTTCTTC
CASTPAGVYNEQFF
>TRBV29-1|TRBJ1-2|.|.
TGCAGCGTTACCCGTGAGGCACAGGGAGACTATGGCTACACCTTC
CSVTREAQGDYGYTF
>TRBV2|TRBJ1-5|.|.
TGTGCCAGCAGTTCGGAGGATCAGCCCCAGCATTTT
CASSSEDQPQHF
>TRBV12-3/TRBV12-4|TRBJ1-1|.|.
TGTGCCAGCAGCCTAGGTGTTCTTGGAGCTTTCTTT
CASSLGVLGAFF
>TRBV2|TRBJ1-5|TRBD1|few
TGTGCCAGCAGTGAGACAGGGGGTTATCAGCCCCAGCATTTT
CASSETGGYQPQHF
>TRBV2|TRBJ2-2|TRBD2|few
TGTGCCAGCAGTGCACCTAGCGGGGGGACCACCGGGGAGCTGTTTTTT
CASSAPSGGTTGELFF
>TRBV5-1|TRBJ2-7|.|few
TGCGCCAGCAGCTTGGAGGTGGGGGTGAACCTAGCTTCCCCCGGGGACTACGAGCAGTACTTC
CASSLEVGVNLASPGDYEQYF
>TRBV6-1|TRBJ2-1|.|many
TGTGCCAGCAGCTCAGGGGTAAGCTCCTACAATGAGCAGTTCTTC
CASSSGVSSYNEQFF
>TRBV11-2|TRBJ1-2|.|many
TGTGCCAGCAGCTTAGGGCAGGGCTCTGGCTACACCTTC
CASSLGQGSGYTF
>TRBV11-2|TRBJ2-5|.|.
TGTGCCAGCAGCTTAGGGGCAGGGAACCAAGAGACCCAGTACTTC
CASSLGAGNQETQYF
>TRBV13|TRBJ2-7|.|few
TGTGCCAGCAGCTTACGACACAAACTAGGCAATTACGAGCAGTACTTC
CASSLRHKLGNYEQYF
>TRBV7-7|TRBJ2-3|.|.
TGTGCCAGCAGCACGAAAGAAACAGATACGCAGTATTTT
CASSTKETDTQYF
>TRBV20-1|TRBJ1-2|TRBD1|many
TGCAGTGCGCCCGGACAGGGGGCAGGTGGCTACACCTTC
CSAPGQGAGGYTF
>TRBV7-9|TRBJ2-1|TRBD1|many
TGTGCCAGCAGCTTAGAAAGGGGGCGCTGGGAGCAGTTCTTC
CASSLERGRWEQFF
>TRBV27|TRBJ2-1|TRBD2|few
TGTGCCAGCAGTTTTCTTGTACCTCCCCCAACATTGTGGGGACTAGCGGGAGCTTTGGAGCAGTTCTTC
CASSFLVPPPTLWGLAGALEQFF
>TRBV5-1|TRBJ1-1|TRBD1|many
TGCGCCAGCAGCTTGGAGGGGACAGGGAGAACTGAAGCTTTCTTT
CASSLEGTGRTEAFF
>TRBV20-1|TRBJ2-5|TRBD1|few
TGCAGTGCTTTCCCCAGGGACAGGGAACAAGAGACCCAGTACTTC
CSAFPRDREQETQYF
>TRBV6-1|TRBJ2-6|.|few
TGTGCCAGCATCAACTGGATGCCGGGGGCCAACGTCCTGACTTTC
CASINWMPGANVLTF
>TRBV27|TRBJ2-5|TRBD1|.
TGTGCCAGCAGTCTAGGACAGGGCAGGGTTATGGAGACCCAGTACTTC
CASSLGQGRVMETQYF
>TRBV5-4|TRBJ2-5|.|many
TGTGCCAGCGGCGAGGGGGAGACCCAGTACTTC
CASGEGETQYF
>TRBV12-3/TRBV12-4|TRBJ2-3|.|few
TGTGCCAGCACCTTGGGGGTGCGCACAGATACGCAGTATTTT
CASTLGVRTDTQYF
>TRBV12-3/TRBV12-4|TRBJ2-7|TRBD2|.
TGTGCCAGCAGTACCAGAGGGCGGGAGTGGGGTCTCTACGAGCAGTACTTC
CASSTRGREWGLYEQYF
>TRBV5-1|TRBJ2-2|.|many
TGCGCCAGCAGCTCGGGGACCGCCCTGAACACCGGGGAGCTGTTTTTT
CASSSGTALNTGELFF
>TRBV2|TRBJ2-3|.|.
TGTGCCAGTGTAGGGAGAATAGATACGCAGTATTTT
CASVGRIDTQYF
>TRBV7-2|TRBJ2-1|.|few
TGTGCCAGCAGCTTAGCGCGTCTTGGACTAAGTCATGAGCAGTTCTTC
CASSLARLGLSHEQFF
>TRBV15|TRBJ1-2|.|.
TGTGCCACCAGCAGAGTCCTCCTGGACCGACAGAACTATGGCTACACCTTC
CATSRVLLDRQNYGYTF
>TRBV28|TRBJ1-2|.|.
TGTGCCAGCAGTTTTTTCGACACGCCTAACTATGGCTACACCTTC
CASSFFDTPNYGYTF
>TRBV7-6|TRBJ2-1|.|.
TGTGCCAGCAGCTCTGGTACAGGGCTTGTGGGCAATGAGCAGTTCTTC
CASSSGTGLVGNEQFF
>TRBV12-3/TRBV12-4|TRBJ1-3|.|many
TGTGCCAGCAGTTTAGGGACTGGAAACACCATATATTTT
CASSLGTGNTIYF
>TRBV6-4|TRBJ2-1|TRBD2|.
TGTGCCAGCAGTCCCGGGGGGGGAATGTCAAATGAGCAGTTCTTC
CASSPGGGMSNEQFF
>TRBV15|TRBJ2-7|TRBD2|.
TGTGCCACCAGACCCGGACTAGCGGGAGTCTACGAGCAGTACTTC
CATRPGLAGVYEQYF
>TRBV6-2/TRBV6-3|TRBJ1-2|.|.
TGTGCCAGCATCCCCGGGCGGGGCCCCCCTGGCTACACCTTC
CASIPGRGPPGYTF
>TRBV9|TRBJ2-1|TRBD2|.
TGTGCCAGCAGCGTCGGGGGGGCCTTCAGCTCCTACAATGAGCAGTTCTTC
CASSVGGAFSSYNEQFF
>TRBV18|TRBJ1-4|.|.
TGTGCCAGCTCACCACCGTTTGAGGGTCCGGGAAAACTGTTTTTT
CASSPPFEGPGKLFF
>TRBV12-3/TRBV12-4|TRBJ2-1|.|.
TGTGCCAGCAGGGAGTTCGGGGGAAGCTACAATGAGCAGTTCTTC
CASREFGGSYNEQFF
>TRBV19|TRBJ2-2|.|few
TGTGCCAGTAGTATCGGGAGTGGGGAGCTGTTTTTT
CASSIGSGELFF
>TRBV10-3|TRBJ2-3|.|few
TGTGCCATCAGTGGCCTAGAAAACACAGATACGCAGTATTTT
CAISGLENTDTQYF